These 30 T cell receptor beta chains came from one sample sequenced in a study of T cells in Graves' hyperthyroidism and ophthalmopathy. There were TCR beta CDR3 regions amplified from RNA transcripts. The HTBI set primed first-round TCR CDR3 RT-PCR. TCRdb fed the multiplex PCR reads into MiXCR, producing one record per CDR3 protein. The sample gives hundreds of thousands of distinct CDR3 sequences, nearly 20% of which show up once; 45% to 50% is in the top ten. The sample taken for sequencing was blood. The source of these receptors is a man aged 40-49 years with Graves' ophthalmopathy.

This clonotype was seen only once. V usage is TRBV20-1 and J usage is TRBJ1-4; D ambiguous. The length of the CDR3 is 12 residues. Trimming stripped 2 bases from V and 3 bases from J, with 4 bases between. The germline V gene encodes CDR1 DFQATT and CDR2 SNEGSKA (reference sequence). For the CDR3, the DNA is TGCAGTGCTAGATTCCCTAATGAAAAACTGTTTTTT. Translation: CSARFPNEKLFF.

CDR3 region: CASRTEGGGGTDTQYF. The CDR3 DNA sequence: TGCGCCAGCAGGACCGAAGGGGGGGGCGGCACAGATACGCAGTATTTT. The rearrangement links TRBV5-1 to TRBJ2-3; possible D gene TRBD2, 7 bases. With 5 bases removed from V and 1 base from J, the gap between germline ends came to 17 bases. Per the germline V gene, CDR1 is SGHRS and CDR2 is YFSETQ. This CDR3 region has 16 residues.

This clonotype was found many times. V gene TRBV12-3 or TRBV12-4 combines with J gene TRBJ2-3; D gene unclear. The CDR3 totals 15 residues. V lost 1 base and J lost 2, with 10 bases in between. CDR3 amino acids: CASSLGWHNTDTQYF. For the CDR3, the DNA is TGTGCCAGCAGTTTAGGTTGGCACAACACAGATACGCAGTATTTT.

In the case of this clonotype: The junction and the germline gene differ at one end; a read error may be behind it. CDR3 bases: TGTGCCAGCAGTCCTTTGACAGGGCCCTCCCACGAGCAGTACTTC. Residues: CASSPLTGPSHEQYF. This chain connects TRBV6-2 or TRBV6-3 to TRBJ2-7, with TRBD1 matching over 7 bases. CDR1 is MNHEY, CDR2 SVGEGT, per germline. The CDR3 consists of 15 residues.

This chain connects TRBV5-6 to TRBJ2-2; D gene ambiguous. The V end was cut by 0 bases, the J end by 4 bases, with 10 bases between. This CDR3 contains 15 residues. CDR1 is SGHDT and CDR2 is YYEEEE in the germline V gene. The CDR3 DNA reads TGTGCCAGCAGCTTGGCCTTGGCTTTCACCGGGGAGCTGTTTTTT. It is translated as CASSLALAFTGELFF.

A word on this clonotype: This may come from a read error, since a much larger clone is one base off. The chain combines TRBV30 with TRBJ2-2; no firm D call. This CDR3 has 13 residues. Germline V gene sequence: CDR1 GTSNPN, CDR2 SVGIG (reference sequence). V lost 1 base and J 1 base, leaving 4 bases between the germline ends. DNA of the CDR3: TGTGCCTGGAGTGGGGAGAACACCGGGGAGCTGTTTTTT. It yields the protein CAWSGENTGELFF.

This clonotype has only a few counts. The V gene is TRBV7-6, the J gene TRBJ2-1; TRBD2 matches at 12 bases. The V gene's germline CDR1 is SGHVS and CDR2 FNYEAQ. This CDR3 is 15 amino acids long. Trimming removed 3 bases from V and 7 bases from J; junction bases left unmatched: 4. The CDR3: CASSFGLAGQNEQFF. The CDR3 nucleotides are TGTGCCAGCAGCTTCGGACTAGCGGGGCAGAATGAGCAGTTCTTC.

This sequence joins TRBV25-1 and TRBJ2-5, with 9 bases fitting TRBD2. This CDR3 contains 15 residues. Trimming took 7 bases from V and 2 from J; bases not matched to a gene: 8. Germline CDR1 and CDR2: MGHDK and SYGVNS. Here the CDR3 DNA reads TGTGCCAGCACCGAGGCGGGAGGGGGACAAGAGACCCAGTACTTC. Translating gives CASTEAGGGQETQYF.

The chain is built from TRBV6-1 and TRBJ1-6, with D perhaps matching TRBD1 (6 bases). Trimming removed 6 bases from V and 8 bases from J, with 20 bases in between. The CDR3 length is 16 residues. Germline CDR1 is MNHNS and CDR2 is SASEGT. The CDR3 DNA is TGTGCCAGCAGGCGCTCCTACAGGGACCGCTATTCACCCCTCCACTTT. It yields the protein CASRRSYRDRYSPLHF.

With respect to this clonotype: A read error may produce the germline difference seen at one junction end. The genes are TRBV7-2 and TRBJ2-1; 7 bases line up with TRBD2. Germline CDR1 and CDR2: SGHTA and FQGNSA. The CDR3 length is 15 residues. The CDR3 DNA sequence: TGCGCCAGCAGCAATCCTAGCGGCTCCTACAATGAGCAGTTCTTC. Residues: CASSNPSGSYNEQFF.

The chain carries TRBV7-9 and TRBJ1-4; no reliable D call. This CDR3 comprises 16 residues. Trimming removed 5 bases from V and 5 bases from J, with 18 bases in between. Germline CDR1 and CDR2: SEHNR and FQNEAQ (reference sequence). The CDR3 DNA reads as TGTGCCAGCAGCGACTCCACCGGCGGCCGAAATGAAAAACTGTTTTTT. It specifies CASSDSTGGRNEKLFF.

This clonotype showed up just a few times. This chain links TRBV19 with TRBJ2-7; 9 positions agree with TRBD1. CDR1 is LNHDA and CDR2 is SQIVND in the germline V gene (reference sequence). V lost 8 bases, J lost 0 bases, and 2 bases stayed unmatched. This CDR3 spans 13 amino acids. DNA for the CDR3: TGTGCCAGTGCGACAGGGGGCTCCTACGAGCAGTACTTC. As protein: CASATGGSYEQYF.

This clonotype was recorded at least ten times. The chain joins TRBV24-1 to TRBJ2-6; D possibly corresponds to TRBD1 (6 bases). Trimming removed 6 bases at V and 2 bases at J, with 10 bases between. The V gene's germline CDR1 is KGHDR and CDR2 SFDVKD. CDR3 size: 15 residues. CDR3 DNA sequence: TGTGCCACCAGTCCAGGGGTCACTGGGGCCAACGTCCTGACTTTC. Translated: CATSPGVTGANVLTF.

This chain uses TRBV7-8 with TRBJ2-5, with no clear D. Germline V gene data show CDR1 as SGHVS and CDR2 as FQNEAQ. CDR3 length equals 12 residues. The V end was cut by 5 bases, the J end by 3 bases, with 7 bases between. CDR3 loop: CASSTRKETQYF. Here the CDR3 DNA reads TGTGCCAGCAGCACTCGGAAAGAGACCCAGTACTTC.

At least ten counts were recorded for this clonotype. The genes are TRBV28 and TRBJ2-3, with 10 bases that match TRBD1. Trimming removed 8 bases from V and 5 bases from J; junction bases left unmatched: 10. The CDR3 is 15 residues long. The germline gives CDR1 MDHEN, CDR2 SYDVKM. In nucleotides, the CDR3 is TGTGCCAGCGATCCGGGGGACAGGGGAGGAGATACGCAGTATTTT. It yields the protein CASDPGDRGGDTQYF.

This clonotype was detected once. The V and J genes are TRBV6-1 and TRBJ2-3; D is perhaps TRBD1 (6 bases). The ends were cut back, 6 bases at V and 5 bases at J, with 9 bases in the middle. CDR3 length: 12 residues. Germline V lookup: CDR1 MNHNS, CDR2 SASEGT. CDR3 coding DNA: TGTGCCAGCAGACAGGGCATAGATACGCAGTATTTT. This encodes CASRQGIDTQYF.

The rearrangement links TRBV12-3 or TRBV12-4 to TRBJ1-6; 8 bases are shared with TRBD1. V trimming: 4 bases; J trimming: 5 bases; junction bases outside the gene matches: 4. The CDR3 consists of 15 residues. DNA for the CDR3: TGTGCCAGCAGTTATGGGACAGGCAATAATTCACCCCTCCACTTT. It translates to CASSYGTGNNSPLHF.

This clonotype showed up just a few times. V usage is TRBV30 and J usage is TRBJ2-1; 10 nucleotides agree with TRBD1. Trimming cost V 6 bases and J 10 bases; bases outside gene matches: 9. This CDR3 has 13 amino acids. Germline V lookup: CDR1 GTSNPN, CDR2 SVGIG (reference sequence). The CDR3 DNA sequence: TGTGCCTGCCCCGGGACAGGGGTGGTCGAGCAGTTCTTC. This codes for CACPGTGVVEQFF. Supplemented by reference TRBV30 and TRBJ2-1, the full variable domain reads SQTIHQWPATLVQPVGSPLSLECTVEGTSNPNLYWYRQAAGRGLQLLFYSVGIGQISSEVPQNLSASRPQDRQFILSSKKLLLSDSGFYLCACPGTGVVEQFFGPGTRLTVL.

CDR3 in amino acids: CASSQSQDTQYF. CDR3 nucleotide sequence: TGTGCCAGCAGTCAGTCCCAGGATACGCAGTATTTT. The chain has TRBV6-1 and TRBJ2-3, with D hard to call. The V gene's germline CDR1 is MNHNS and CDR2 SASEGT. With 5 bases removed from V and 6 bases from J, the gap between germline ends came to 9 bases. This CDR3 is 12 amino acids long.

This sequence joins TRBV9 and TRBJ2-7, with 9 bases fitting TRBD1. The J segment lost 3 bases and the V segment lost 4 bases, leaving 5 bases of the junction unmatched. In germline, CDR1 is SGDLS, CDR2 YYNGEE. This CDR3 region has 14 residues. The CDR3 protein is CASSTDRGYYEQYF. The CDR3 coding sequence is TGTGCCAGCAGCACCGACAGGGGGTACTACGAGCAGTACTTC.

The chain has TRBV2 and TRBJ2-4; TRBD2 matches at 7 bases. CDR1 SNHLY and CDR2 FYNNEI come from the germline V gene. The V segment lost 2 bases and the J segment 5 bases; nucleotides outside the gene matches: 9. The CDR3 runs 16 residues. The CDR3 protein is CASSETAGLEENIQYF. Written as DNA, the CDR3 is TGTGCCAGCAGTGAAACGGCAGGACTAGAGGAAAACATTCAGTACTTC.

The rearrangement uses TRBV20-1 and TRBJ1-2, with D unresolved. The CDR3 has 12 amino acids. V lost 6 bases, J lost 8 bases, and 16 bases lay in between. Germline CDR1 reads DFQATT; CDR2 reads SNEGSKA (reference sequence). CDR3 amino acids: CSARSRGVGYTF. The CDR3 DNA sequence: TGCAGTGCCCGCAGCCGGGGAGTCGGCTACACCTTC.

The J gene is TRBJ2-5, the V gene TRBV6-2 or TRBV6-3; 7 bases are shared with TRBD2. This CDR3 region has 15 residues. J lost 2 bases, V lost 2 bases, and 5 bases had no gene match. Germline CDR1 is MNHEY and CDR2 is SVGEGT. The CDR3 loop is CASSYGLADQETQYF. CDR3 sequence (DNA): TGTGCCAGCAGTTACGGCCTAGCGGATCAAGAGACCCAGTACTTC.

As regards this clonotype: This could be a read error, since a much larger clone is one nucleotide away. The V and J genes are TRBV11-2 and TRBJ1-4; D remains unclear. The length of the CDR3 is 15 residues. The germline V gene has CDR1 SGHAT and CDR2 FQNNGV. Trimming stripped 9 bases from V and 0 bases from J, with 14 bases between. The CDR3 DNA is TGTGCCAGAAGTTACACAGCCACAACTAATGAAAAACTGTTTTTT. Translation: CARSYTATTNEKLFF.

This clonotype was found many times. The genes are TRBV18 and TRBJ1-2, with a possible D match to TRBD1 (6 bases). The CDR3 runs to 14 residues. Germline loops: CDR1 KGHSH, CDR2 LQKENI. The V and J ends lost 0 bases and 4 bases respectively, with 9 bases between them. For the CDR3, the DNA is TGTGCCAGCTCACCACCCAGGGGACCCTATGGCTACACCTTC. Encoded protein: CASSPPRGPYGYTF.

The chain has TRBV6-1 and TRBJ2-1, with 8 bases identical to TRBD1. J gave up 3 bases and V 7 bases, and 17 bases lay outside the gene matches. The CDR3 is 18 residues long. Per germline, CDR1 MNHNS and CDR2 SASEGT. This chain's CDR3 is CASTQTGRTGPFYNEQFF. CDR3 DNA sequence: TGTGCCAGCACCCAAACAGGCCGGACAGGGCCATTCTACAATGAGCAGTTCTTC.

This clonotype came up many times. The chain couples TRBV3-1 to TRBJ2-7; 9 nucleotides align to TRBD1. V shed 5 bases, J shed 2 bases, and the junction held 7 bases outside the gene matches. The germline CDR1 and CDR2 sequences are LGHDT and YNNKEL (reference sequence). The CDR3 runs to 15 residues. CDR3 protein: CASSLRQGVTYEQYF. DNA for the CDR3: TGTGCCAGCAGCTTACGACAGGGGGTAACCTACGAGCAGTACTTC.

The chain links TRBV28 to TRBJ2-1; tentatively, D is TRBD1 (6 bases). The V gene's germline CDR1 is MDHEN and CDR2 SYDVKM. Trimming stripped 7 bases from V and 13 bases from J, with 14 bases between. The CDR3 spans 11 residues. CDR3 in DNA: TGTGCCAGCACCATCAACAGGGTACAGTTCTTC. Protein: CASTINRVQFF.

This clonotype was seen ten or more times. This rearrangement joins TRBV2 to TRBJ1-5; D gene ambiguous. The V end was cut by 2 bases, the J end by 5 bases, with 7 bases between. Germline V gene sequence: CDR1 SNHLY, CDR2 FYNNEI. This CDR3 has 13 residues. CDR3: CASSETIHQPQHF. In nucleotides, the CDR3 is TGTGCCAGCAGTGAAACAATCCATCAGCCCCAGCATTTT.

The gene calls are TRBV20-1 and TRBJ2-1, with 9 bases fitting TRBD1. Germline trimming cut 2 bases from V and 1 base from J; bases unmatched to any gene: 6. Germline CDR1 DFQATT, CDR2 SNEGSKA (reference sequence). This CDR3 has 16 amino acids. The CDR3 nucleotides read TGCAGTGCTAGAAGACCGGGACAGGGTTCCTACAATGAGCAGTTCTTC. Its translation is CSARRPGQGSYNEQFF.